The rows below give T cell receptor beta chains drawn from one sample of a study of blood T cell repertoires in COVID-19. Data came from immunoSEQ multiplex PCR; TCRdb stores just in-frame clones and leaves some out. The table records around 87,000 clones, about 89% of them present only once. The sample was peripheral blood. The receptor source for this set is a man aged 50-59 years with acute or convalescent COVID-19. The CDR3 runs from the conserved cysteine through the conserved F or W. Fields, in order: clone size, D gene, J gene, V gene, CDR3 length, CDR3 DNA, CDR3 protein. A D gene is named only where the DNA matches it firmly. Only part of the rows carry a size: once, few, many, or a class if the clone is expanded.

>NA|NA|TRBJ2-5|TRBV10-3|15
TGTGCCATCAGTGAGACCCAGGTGTACCAAGAGACCCAGTACTTC
CAISETQVYQETQYF
>NA|TRBD1|TRBJ2-1|TRBV6-5|14
TGTGCCAGCAGGGACAGGGGGCCTCCGAATGAGCAGTTCTTC
CASRDRGPPNEQFF
>NA|TRBD1|TRBJ2-3|TRBV5-1|14
TGCGCCAGCAGCTACGGACAGGTGGCAGATACGCAGTATTTT
CASSYGQVADTQYF
>NA|NA|TRBJ1-1|TRBV7-9|14
TGTGCCAGCATCCCCCCTGGGCAGAACACTGAAGCTTTCTTT
CASIPPGQNTEAFF
>NA|TRBD1|TRBJ2-1|TRBV7-2|14
TGTGCCAGCAGCCGGGGACAGACCTACAATGAGCAGTTCTTC
CASSRGQTYNEQFF
>NA|NA|TRBJ1-2|TRBV4-2|14
TGTGCCAGCAGCCAAGATCGGGGGGAGGGTGGCTACACCTTC
CASSQDRGEGGYTF
>NA|NA|TRBJ2-2|TRBV2|15
TGTGCCAGCAGTGCCCTAACAAGGGGCACCGGGGAGCTGTTTTTT
CASSALTRGTGELFF
>few|NA|TRBJ1-2|TRBV5-1|13
TGCGCCAGCAGCTTGACAGGGTGGGATGGCTACACCTTC
CASSLTGWDGYTF
>NA|TRBD2|TRBJ2-1|TRBV6-5|15
TGTGCCAGCAGTTCCGGGACTAGCGGCTACAATGAGCAGTTCTTC
CASSSGTSGYNEQFF
>NA|TRBD2|TRBJ2-7|TRBV19|14
TGTGCCAGTAGTATAGGCGGACTAGAGTACGAGCAGTACTTC
CASSIGGLEYEQYF
>NA|NA|TRBJ2-5|TRBV5-1|15
TGCGCCAGCAGCGAACACTGGGGGGTCCAAGAGACCCAGTACTTC
CASSEHWGVQETQYF
>NA|NA|TRBJ1-6|TRBV7-3|14
TGTGCCAGCAGCTTATCCACTTATAATTCACCCCTCCACTTT
CASSLSTYNSPLHF
>NA|NA|TRBJ1-4|TRBV4-2|16
TGTGCCAGCAGCCGAACACAGGGAATCATGAATGAAAAACTGTTTTTT
CASSRTQGIMNEKLFF
>NA|NA|TRBJ1-5|TRBV18|14
TGTGCCAGCTCACTGTACAAGAGCAATCAGCCCCAGCATTTT
CASSLYKSNQPQHF
>NA|NA|TRBJ2-2|TRBV5-1|16
TGCGCCAGCAGCTCCCAGTCCAGGGTTGGCACCGGGGAGCTGTTTTTT
CASSSQSRVGTGELFF
>NA|NA|TRBJ1-2|TRBV5-1|13
TGCGCCAGCACCGGGGACGGGGGCTATGGCTACACCTTC
CASTGDGGYGYTF
>NA|NA|TRBJ2-7|TRBV6-5|13
TGTGCCAGCAAAACGTCGGGGGCCTACGAGCAGTACTTC
CASKTSGAYEQYF
>NA|NA|TRBJ1-1|TRBV9|19
TGTGCCAGCAGCCCATACCCCGGGAGGGTGGGCTCTTGGGACACTGAAGCTTTCTTT
CASSPYPGRVGSWDTEAFF
>NA|NA|TRBJ1-5|TRBV18|15
TGTGCCAGCTCACCCTCCCGGGAGAGCAATCAGCCCCAGCATTTT
CASSPSRESNQPQHF
>NA|TRBD1|TRBJ1-3|TRBV7-9|17
TGTGCCAGCAGTCCCCCGACAGGGCTACTGCTGGGAAACACCATATATTTT
CASSPPTGLLLGNTIYF
>NA|TRBD2|TRBJ2-3|TRBV5-3|19
TGTGCCAGAAGCCCAGGGACTAGCGGGGGCCGATCCGCCACAGATACGCAGTATTTT
CARSPGTSGGRSATDTQYF
>NA|NA|TRBJ1-1|TRBV5-5|13
TGTGCCAGCAGCTTGGGAACTAAAAATGAAGCTTTCTTT
CASSLGTKNEAFF
>NA|TRBD1|TRBJ1-1|TRBV9|16
TGTGCCAGCAGCGCCAATCCCCTGACAGGGTTCACTGAAGCTTTCTTT
CASSANPLTGFTEAFF
>NA|TRBD1|TRBJ2-1|TRBV29-1|15
TGCAGCGTTTGTGCGTACAGGGGGCCGGGAAATGAGCAGTTCTTC
CSVCAYRGPGNEQFF
>NA|TRBD2|TRBJ2-3|TRBV3-1/TRBV3-2|14
TGTGCCAGCACCCTAGCGGGGAACACAGATACGCAGTATTTT
CASTLAGNTDTQYF
>NA|TRBD1|TRBJ1-5|TRBV2|15
TGTGCCAGCAGTGGACAGGGGGCCGGCAATCAGCCCCAGCATTTT
CASSGQGAGNQPQHF
>NA|NA|TRBJ2-3|TRBV6-5|14
TGTGCCAGCAGTTTCATCAGGGCCCGGGATACGCAGTATTTT
CASSFIRARDTQYF
>NA|TRBD2|TRBJ2-1|TRBV7-2|17
TGTGCCAGCAGCTTAGGTGGCCCTAGCGGCCCCCAGCGGGAGCAGTTCTTC
CASSLGGPSGPQREQFF
>NA|TRBD1|TRBJ2-7|TRBV12-3/TRBV12-4|13
TGTGCCAGCAGACGACAGGGAACCTACGAGCAGTACTTC
CASRRQGTYEQYF
>NA|NA|TRBJ2-7|TRBV7-3|15
TGTGCCAGCAGCTCCATAGCGGCAAAACGCGGCGAGCAGTACTTC
CASSSIAAKRGEQYF
>NA|TRBD1|TRBJ1-3|TRBV9|15
TGTGCCAGCAGCGTAGAAGGGGGCCTGGGAAACACCATATATTTT
CASSVEGGLGNTIYF
>NA|TRBD1|TRBJ1-3|TRBV12-5|14
TGTGCTAGTGGCCAGGGGGCGATTGGAAACACCATATATTTT
CASGQGAIGNTIYF
>NA|TRBD1|TRBJ2-5|TRBV4-2|17
TGTGCCAGCAGCCAAGAGGGACCGGGACAGCTACAAGAGACCCAGTACTTC
CASSQEGPGQLQETQYF
>NA|TRBD1|TRBJ1-1|TRBV5-1|13
TGCGCCAGCCTCGGACAGGGGATCACTGAAGCTTTCTTT
CASLGQGITEAFF
>NA|TRBD1|TRBJ1-4|TRBV15|16
TGTGCCACCAGCAGGGGGACAGGGGGCGTTGATGAAAAACTGTTTTTT
CATSRGTGGVDEKLFF
>NA|NA|TRBJ2-3|TRBV7-2|16
TGTGCCAGCAGCAGGACTCTTCCGACTAGCACAGATACGCAGTATTTT
CASSRTLPTSTDTQYF
>few|TRBD2|TRBJ2-7|TRBV7-2|16
TGTGCCAGCAGCCCCAATCCAGCGGGATCATCCTACGAGCAGTACTTC
CASSPNPAGSSYEQYF
>NA|TRBD1|TRBJ1-1|TRBV2|14
TGTGCCAGCAGTGGGATCGGCAGGGGGCTTGAAGCTTTCTTT
CASSGIGRGLEAFF
>NA|TRBD1|TRBJ1-4|TRBV4-1|15
TGCGCCAGCAGCGTACAGGGGGCGTTGGATGAAAAACTGTTTTTT
CASSVQGALDEKLFF
>NA|NA|TRBJ1-4|TRBV7-6|14
TGTGCCAGCAGCTCCCAGTGGGGGGAGGAAAAACTGTTTTTT
CASSSQWGEEKLFF
>once|NA|TRBJ2-1|TRBV29-1|12
TGCAGCGGGGGGCGAGGGCGCAATGAGCAGTTCTTC
CSGGRGRNEQFF
>NA|NA|TRBJ1-1|TRBV6-5|15
TGTGCCAGCAAGCCCGAGGGCCGGGGGAACACTGAAGCTTTCTTT
CASKPEGRGNTEAFF
>NA|TRBD1|TRBJ1-2|TRBV4-1|12
TGCGCCAGCAGACAGGGGAACGGGGGCTACACCTTC
CASRQGNGGYTF
>NA|NA|TRBJ1-3|TRBV7-2|14
TGTGCCAGCAGCTACGGACAGTCTGGAAACACCATATATTTT
CASSYGQSGNTIYF
>NA|NA|TRBJ1-5|TRBV7-2|18
TGTGCCAGCAGCCCACAGGCAATTAACCAGGACCTCAATCAGCCCCAGCATTTT
CASSPQAINQDLNQPQHF
>NA|NA|TRBJ1-1|TRBV6-5|16
TGTGCCAGCAGTTACGGGGCAGGGATATTGAACACTGAAGCTTTCTTT
CASSYGAGILNTEAFF
>NA|TRBD1|TRBJ1-2|TRBV4-1|15
TGCGCCAGCAGCCAAGACCCCCAGGGGGCATATGGCTACACCTTC
CASSQDPQGAYGYTF
>NA|TRBD2|TRBJ2-3|TRBV5-1|16
TGCGCCAGCAGCTTGGGAAGCGGGGGTTACACAGATACGCAGTATTTT
CASSLGSGGYTDTQYF
>NA|TRBD1|TRBJ1-2|TRBV3-1/TRBV3-2|14
TGTGCCAGCAAGGGGACAGGGGGCTTCTATGGCTACACCTTC
CASKGTGGFYGYTF
>NA|TRBD1|TRBJ1-2|TRBV7-2|15
TGTGCCAGCAGCTACCGGGACAGGGGGCCCCATGGCTACACCTTC
CASSYRDRGPHGYTF
>NA|TRBD1|TRBJ1-4|TRBV30|15
TGTGCCTGGAGTCAGAGGGCAGGGGGTAATGAAAAACTGTTTTTT
CAWSQRAGGNEKLFF
>NA|TRBD1|TRBJ1-2|TRBV6-4|12
TGTGCCAGCTCGGACAGGGGCTATGGCTACACCTTC
CASSDRGYGYTF
>NA|NA|TRBJ1-1|TRBV5-6|14
TGTGCCAGCAGCCTGGCACAGAGGAACACTGAAGCTTTCTTT
CASSLAQRNTEAFF
>few|TRBD1|TRBJ1-5|TRBV11-2|13
TGTGCCAGCAGCAGGGGGCTGAATCAGCCCCAGCATTTT
CASSRGLNQPQHF
>once|NA|TRBJ2-1|TRBV11-2|18
TGTGCCAGCAGCCTGGGAGCTATTTACGCCAGCTCCTACAATGAGCAGTTCTTC
CASSLGAIYASSYNEQFF